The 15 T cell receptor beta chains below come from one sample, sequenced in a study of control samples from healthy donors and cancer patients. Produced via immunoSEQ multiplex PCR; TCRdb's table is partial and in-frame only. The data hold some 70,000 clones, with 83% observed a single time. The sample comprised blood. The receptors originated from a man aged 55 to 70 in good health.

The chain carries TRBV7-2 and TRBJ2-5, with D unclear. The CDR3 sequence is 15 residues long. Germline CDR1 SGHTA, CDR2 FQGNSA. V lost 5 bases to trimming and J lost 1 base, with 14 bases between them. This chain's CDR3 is CASSPYSSLQETQYF. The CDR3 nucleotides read TGTGCCAGCAGCCCTTACTCCAGCCTCCAAGAGACCCAGTACTTC.

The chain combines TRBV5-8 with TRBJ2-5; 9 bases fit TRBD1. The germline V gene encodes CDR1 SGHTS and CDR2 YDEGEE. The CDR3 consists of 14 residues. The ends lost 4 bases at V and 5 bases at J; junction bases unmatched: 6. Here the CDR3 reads CASSKTGGLETQYF. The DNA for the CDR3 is TGTGCCAGCAGCAAAACAGGGGGCTTGGAGACCCAGTACTTC. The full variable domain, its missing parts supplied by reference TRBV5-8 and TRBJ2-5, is EAGVTQSPTHLIKTRGQQATLRCSPISGHTSVYWYQQALGLGLQFLLWYDEGEERNRGNFPPRFSGRQFPNYSSELNVNALELEDSALYLCASSKTGGLETQYFGPGTRLLVL.

CDR3 region: CASSPRLGVALTNEKLFF. In DNA form, the CDR3 reads TGTGCCAGCAGCCCGCGGTTGGGGGTAGCCCTAACTAATGAAAAACTGTTTTTT. The rearrangement links TRBV7-6 to TRBJ1-4; maybe TRBD1 (5 bases). The germline V gene has CDR1 SGHVS and CDR2 FNYEAQ. Trimming took 5 bases from V and 1 from J, leaving 20 bases between them. This CDR3 spans 18 amino acids.

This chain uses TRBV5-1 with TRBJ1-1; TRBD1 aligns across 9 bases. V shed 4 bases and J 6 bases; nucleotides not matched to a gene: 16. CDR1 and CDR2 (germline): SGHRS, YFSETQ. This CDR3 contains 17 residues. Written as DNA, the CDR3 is TGCGCCAGCAGCCCGCGGACAGGGGTGGCCTCAGGGTCTGAAGCTTTCTTT. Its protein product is CASSPRTGVASGSEAFF.

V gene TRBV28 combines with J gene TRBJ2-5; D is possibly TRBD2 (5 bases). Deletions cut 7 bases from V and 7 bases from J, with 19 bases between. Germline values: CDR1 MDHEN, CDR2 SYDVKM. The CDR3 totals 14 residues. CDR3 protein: CASIKAERSVTQYF. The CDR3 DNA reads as TGTGCCAGCATAAAAGCGGAAAGGAGTGTGACCCAGTACTTC.

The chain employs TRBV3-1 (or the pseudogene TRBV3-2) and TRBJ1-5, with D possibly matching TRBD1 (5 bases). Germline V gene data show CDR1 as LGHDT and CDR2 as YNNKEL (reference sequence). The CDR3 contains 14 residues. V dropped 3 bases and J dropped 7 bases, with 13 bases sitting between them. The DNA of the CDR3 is TGTGCCAGCAGCCATTCCGATCGGGGGCAGCCCCAGCATTTT. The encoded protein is CASSHSDRGQPQHF.

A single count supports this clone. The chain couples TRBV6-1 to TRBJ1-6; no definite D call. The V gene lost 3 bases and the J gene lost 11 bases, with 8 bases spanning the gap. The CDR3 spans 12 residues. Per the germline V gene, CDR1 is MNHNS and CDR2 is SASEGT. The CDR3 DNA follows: TGTGCCAGCAGTGACCGGGTAACACCCCTCCACTTT. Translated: CASSDRVTPLHF.

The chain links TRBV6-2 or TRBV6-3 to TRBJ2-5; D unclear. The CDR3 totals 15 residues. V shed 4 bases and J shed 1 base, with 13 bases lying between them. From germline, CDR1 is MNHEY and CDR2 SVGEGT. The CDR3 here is CASSSWGKSQETQYF. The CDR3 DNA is TGTGCCAGCAGTTCTTGGGGAAAATCCCAAGAGACCCAGTACTTC.

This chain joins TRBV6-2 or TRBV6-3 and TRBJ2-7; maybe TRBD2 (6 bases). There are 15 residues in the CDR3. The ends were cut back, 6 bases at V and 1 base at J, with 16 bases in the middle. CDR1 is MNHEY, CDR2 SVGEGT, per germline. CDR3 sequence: CASSPLGTPSYEQYF. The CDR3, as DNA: TGTGCCAGCAGCCCTCTGGGGACTCCGTCCTACGAGCAGTACTTC.

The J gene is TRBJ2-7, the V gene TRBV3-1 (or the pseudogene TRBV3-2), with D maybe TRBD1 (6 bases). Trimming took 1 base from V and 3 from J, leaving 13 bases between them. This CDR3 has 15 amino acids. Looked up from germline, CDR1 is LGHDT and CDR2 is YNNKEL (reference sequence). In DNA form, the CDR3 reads TGTGCCAGCAGCCAAGCAGGGGATCCTATCTACGAGCAGTACTTC. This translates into CASSQAGDPIYEQYF.

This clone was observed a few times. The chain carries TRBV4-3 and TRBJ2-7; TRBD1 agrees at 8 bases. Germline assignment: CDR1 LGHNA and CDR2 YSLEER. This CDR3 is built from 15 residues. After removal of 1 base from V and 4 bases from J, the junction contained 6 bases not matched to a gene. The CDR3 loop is CASSQGTGTLYEQYF. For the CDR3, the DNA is TGCGCCAGCAGCCAAGGGACAGGGACCCTTTACGAGCAGTACTTC.

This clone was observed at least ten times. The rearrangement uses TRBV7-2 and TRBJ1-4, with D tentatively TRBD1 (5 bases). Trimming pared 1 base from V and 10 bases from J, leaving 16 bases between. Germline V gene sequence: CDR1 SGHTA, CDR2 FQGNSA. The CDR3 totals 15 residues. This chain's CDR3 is CASSLDPGTGGKLFF. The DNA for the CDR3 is TGTGCCAGCAGCTTAGATCCCGGGACGGGCGGAAAACTGTTTTTT.

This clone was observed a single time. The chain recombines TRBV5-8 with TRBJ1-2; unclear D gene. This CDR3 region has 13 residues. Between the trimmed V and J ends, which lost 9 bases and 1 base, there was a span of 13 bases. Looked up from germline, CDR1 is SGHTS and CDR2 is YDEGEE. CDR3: CATKATDNYGYTF. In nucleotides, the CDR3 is TGTGCCACCAAAGCAACTGATAACTATGGCTACACCTTC.

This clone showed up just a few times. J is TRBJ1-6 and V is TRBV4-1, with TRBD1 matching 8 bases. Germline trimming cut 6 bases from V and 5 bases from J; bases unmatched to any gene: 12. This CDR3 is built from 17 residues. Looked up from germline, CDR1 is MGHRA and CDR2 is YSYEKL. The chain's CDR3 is CASRDRTTGANNSPLHF. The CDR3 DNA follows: TGCGCCAGCAGGGATCGTACGACAGGGGCAAATAATTCACCCCTCCACTTT.

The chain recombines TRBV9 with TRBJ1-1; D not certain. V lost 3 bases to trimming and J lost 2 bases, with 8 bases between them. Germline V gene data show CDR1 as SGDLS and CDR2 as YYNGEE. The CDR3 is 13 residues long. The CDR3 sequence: CASSATANTEAFF. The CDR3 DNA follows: TGTGCCAGCAGCGCGACGGCAAACACTGAAGCTTTCTTT.